This TCR beta chain was retrieved from a study of T-cell reconstitution after alpha-beta-depleted transplantation in children. Broader study findings: Where some patients showed high TCRbeta diversity at day 60, it came from recipient T cells and thymic progenitors that had survived. When one year had passed after transplant, most T-cell counts and diversity came from newly produced T cells. At around two months after transplant, the alpha-beta T cells were reportedly derived from several hundred expanded clones that came from non-depleted graft cells.

About this clonotype itself: Its antigen is undetermined.

The CDR3 is made up of 16 amino acids. Trimming removed 2 bases at V and 4 bases at J, with 18 bases between. Germline CDR1 and CDR2: DFQATT and SNEGSKA (reference sequence). A library of TCRbeta sequences, prepared with unique molecular identifiers, was generated. TCRdb ran MiXCR on the PCR reads and lists one entry per CDR3 protein. The table shows 610,000 or so distinct CDR3 sequences, with 25% to 30% occurring only once. The chain uses TRBV20-1 and TRBJ1-3, with D maybe TRBD1 (6 bases). Sequences were derived from PBMCs, sampled before TCRalphabeta/CD19-depleted stem cell transplant. This TCR derives from a boy in the first two years of life with Wiskott-Aldrich syndrome, due to receive a stem cell transplant. This chain's CDR3 is CSARRGARTAGNTIYF. Here the CDR3 DNA reads TGCAGTGCTAGAAGGGGGGCCCGAACGGCGGGAAACACCATATATTTT.